One sample yielded the 32 T cell receptor beta chains listed below, sequenced in a study of post-analysis software for immune sequencing data. Regarding the study as a whole: Controls had lower frequencies than patients of 4 or 5 TRBV segments, which included TRBV5-6, TRBV5-1 and TRBV20-1.

Their antigen targets remain unknown. Researchers reported that TCR beta cDNA libraries carried unique molecular identifiers. TCRdb reprocessed the PCR reads via MiXCR and lists one record per CDR3 protein. There are around 710,000 distinct CDR3 sequences in the sample; roughly 46% occur only once, and roughly 5% lies in the top ten. The sequenced material came from blood. The receptor set was obtained from a girl between 10 and 17 years old with multiple sclerosis.

V and J are TRBV5-1 and TRBJ1-1; tentatively, D is TRBD1 (5 bases). Germline V CDR1 and CDR2: SGHRS, YFSETQ. The CDR3 sequence is 13 residues long. Deletions cut 0 bases from V and 7 bases from J, with 10 bases between. The CDR3 region is CASSLDPQGEAFF. CDR3 in DNA: TGCGCCAGCAGCTTGGATCCCCAGGGTGAAGCTTTCTTT.

This clonotype occurred a few times. The chain joins TRBV7-6 to TRBJ2-3, with D perhaps matching TRBD2 (5 bases). The CDR3 is 13 amino acids. Germline loops: CDR1 SGHVS, CDR2 FNYEAQ. V lost 3 bases and J lost 5, with 9 bases in between. In DNA, the CDR3 is TGTGCCAGCAGCTTCGGAGGTTTAGATACGCAGTATTTT. Translated, it gives CASSFGGLDTQYF. Looking up the rest from reference TRBV7-6 and TRBJ2-3 gives the full variable domain: GAGVSQSPRYKVTKRGQDVALRCDPISGHVSLYWYRQALGQGPEFLTYFNYEAQQDKSGLPNDRFSAERPEGSISTLTIQRTEQRDSAMYRCASSFGGLDTQYFGPGTRLTVL.

In its sample, this clonotype was seen a few times. The J gene is TRBJ2-2, the V gene TRBV12-3 or TRBV12-4; unclear D gene. Trimming stripped 5 bases from V and 1 base from J, with 8 bases between. The CDR3 has 14 amino acids. In nucleotides, the CDR3 is TGTGCCAGCAGTGCAAGACAGAACACCGGGGAGCTGTTTTTT. It is translated as CASSARQNTGELFF.

V usage is TRBV5-1 and J usage is TRBJ2-3, with a weak D call TRBD1 (6 bases). Germline V gene data show CDR1 as SGHRS and CDR2 as YFSETQ. V gave up 0 bases and J gave up 3 bases, with 14 bases separating them. The CDR3 spans 16 residues. The CDR3 region is CASSLGGLAETDTQYF. The CDR3 nucleotides read TGCGCCAGCAGCTTGGGGGGGCTAGCTGAGACAGATACGCAGTATTTT.

The J gene is TRBJ2-3, the V gene TRBV20-1; D is uncertain. The CDR3 length is 13 residues. CDR1 is DFQATT and CDR2 is SNEGSKA in the germline V gene (reference sequence). V was clipped by 3 bases and J by 0 bases, with 7 bases between them. The CDR3, as DNA: TGCAGTGCTAGGGGGTATAGCACAGATACGCAGTATTTT. Its protein is CSARGYSTDTQYF.

This clonotype was counted between two and nine times. The chain employs TRBV29-1 and TRBJ2-7; D is possibly TRBD1 (6 bases). Germline V gene lookup returns CDR1 SQVTM and CDR2 ANQGSEA. The CDR3 loop spans 14 amino acids. V was pared by 4 bases and J by 2 bases, with 15 bases between. Written as DNA, the CDR3 is TGCAGCGTTGTATACAGGGTTGATCCCTACGAGCAGTACTTC. As protein: CSVVYRVDPYEQYF.

This clonotype was seen more than once but under ten times. The DNA of the CDR3 is TGTGCCAGCGCCTTCTTCGGAGGGGCTCAGGGCCCCGGGTCACCCCTCCACTTT. Encoded protein: CASAFFGGAQGPGSPLHF. The chain carries TRBV27 and TRBJ1-6; D may be TRBD1 (5 bases). The CDR3 length is 18 residues. The V gene lost 8 bases and the J gene lost 10 bases, with 30 bases spanning the gap. In germline, CDR1 is MNHEY, CDR2 SMNVEV (reference sequence).

The CDR3 nucleotides read TGTGCCAGCAGCCCTCAGCCAGCGGCGGCCTCAGATACGCAGTATTTT. It codes for CASSPQPAAASDTQYF. V gene TRBV4-2 combines with J gene TRBJ2-3; D possibly corresponds to TRBD2 (5 bases). Trimming pared 4 bases from V and 4 bases from J, leaving 18 bases between. The germline gives CDR1 LGHNA, CDR2 YNFKEQ. The CDR3 spans 16 residues.

This clonotype was found once. The rearrangement joins TRBV6-6 to TRBJ1-1, with D perhaps matching TRBD1 (5 bases). Trimming cost V 0 bases and J 11 bases, with 10 bases left between them. CDR3 length: 12 residues. Germline CDR1 and CDR2: MNHNY and SVGAGI (reference sequence). The CDR3: CASSYSGGGAFF. CDR3 in DNA: TGTGCCAGCAGTTACTCTGGGGGAGGGGCTTTCTTT.

This clonotype has a count of ten or more. This chain connects TRBV15 to TRBJ2-1, with D hard to call. This CDR3 contains 15 residues. Per the germline V gene, CDR1 is LNHNV and CDR2 is YYDKDF (reference sequence). The V end lost 2 bases, the J end lost 4 bases, and 12 bases lay between the germline ends. CDR3 residues: CATSRPTVGYNEQFF. The CDR3 region has the DNA TGTGCCACCAGCAGACCGACGGTGGGGTACAATGAGCAGTTCTTC. The variable domain in full, with the rest retrieved from reference TRBV15 and TRBJ2-1, is DAMVIQNPRYQVTQFGKPVTLSCSQTLNHNVMYWYQQKSSQAPKLLFHYYDKDFNNEADTPDNFQSRRPNTSFCFLDIRSPGLGDTAMYLCATSRPTVGYNEQFFGPGTRLTVL.

V is TRBV24-1 and J is TRBJ2-5; the match to TRBD2 covers 12 bases. Losses at the gene ends were 3 bases for V and 2 bases for J; bases not matched to a gene: 9. The CDR3 is made up of 18 amino acids. Per the germline V gene, CDR1 is KGHDR and CDR2 is SFDVKD. The CDR3 sequence: CATSDGLAGGPGQETQYF. The CDR3 nucleotides are TGTGCCACCAGTGATGGTCTAGCGGGAGGGCCGGGACAAGAGACCCAGTACTTC.

This chain connects TRBV11-2 to TRBJ2-5; 7 bases agree with TRBD1. This CDR3 has 14 amino acids. With 7 bases clipped from V and 4 bases from J, the junction kept 9 bases outside the gene matches. Germline CDR1 SGHAT, CDR2 FQNNGV. The CDR3 DNA is TGTGCCAGCACCCCGACAGGGAACCGAGAGACCCAGTACTTC. Translating it yields CASTPTGNRETQYF.

The J gene is TRBJ2-7, the V gene TRBV28; D ambiguous. V gave up 2 bases and J gave up 0 bases, with 14 bases separating them. Germline CDR1 MDHEN, CDR2 SYDVKM. This CDR3 contains 16 residues. The CDR3 sequence is CASSLLVVGLSYEQYF. CDR3 DNA: TGTGCCAGCAGTTTACTCGTAGTTGGCCTCTCCTACGAGCAGTACTTC.

With respect to this clonotype: Here the CDR3 omits its conserved ending phenylalanine or tryptophan, so a read error is the likely source. The J gene is TRBJ2-1, the V gene TRBV5-4, with 9 positions matching TRBD2. The CDR3 runs to 15 residues. The germline CDR1 and CDR2 sequences are SGHNT and YYREEE (reference sequence). Trimming cost V 1 base and J 7 bases; bases outside gene matches: 6. The CDR3 loop reads CASSLKREAGNEQFS. The CDR3 DNA follows: TGTGCCAGCAGCTTGAAGCGGGAGGCGGGAAATGAGCAGTTCTCC.

The V and J genes are TRBV5-6 and TRBJ1-5; D is perhaps TRBD1 (5 bases). The CDR3 consists of 14 residues. V was cut by 3 bases and J by 7 bases, with 14 bases left in between. CDR1 is SGHDT and CDR2 is YYEEEE in the germline V gene. CDR3 sequence (DNA): TGTGCCAGCAGCTCCTGGGGAGGGGACCAGCCCCAGCATTTT. As protein: CASSSWGGDQPQHF.

Only a few counts were recorded for this clonotype. The chain has TRBV20-1 and TRBJ2-5; 10 bases fit TRBD2. This CDR3 has 18 amino acids. The germline V gene has CDR1 DFQATT and CDR2 SNEGSKA (reference sequence). The junction had 19 bases not matched to a gene; V was cut back by 5 bases and J by 4 bases. The CDR3 coding sequence is TGCAGTGCTCCGCGAATTCTAGGACTAGCGGCCAAAGGAGAGACCCAGTACTTC. Protein: CSAPRILGLAAKGETQYF.

The CDR3 loop is CASSRSLPGLAGPQETQYF. In DNA, the CDR3 is TGTGCCAGCAGCCGAAGCCTACCGGGACTAGCGGGACCCCAAGAGACCCAGTACTTC. The J gene is TRBJ2-5, the V gene TRBV6-1; 13 bases map to TRBD2. This CDR3 has 19 amino acids. Trimming removed 6 bases from V and 1 base from J; junction bases left unmatched: 14. The germline CDR1 and CDR2 sequences are MNHNS and SASEGT.

V is TRBV9 and J is TRBJ2-3; TRBD1 matches 12 bases. Germline V lookup: CDR1 SGDLS, CDR2 YYNGEE. This CDR3 is 15 amino acids long. J lost 6 bases, V lost 3 bases, and 5 bases had no gene match. The CDR3 protein is CASSARDRGRDTQYF. The CDR3 DNA is TGTGCCAGCAGCGCCCGGGACAGGGGGCGGGATACGCAGTATTTT.

This chain joins TRBV7-2 and TRBJ2-7; 10 positions match TRBD2. V shed 2 bases and J 3 bases; nucleotides not matched to a gene: 4. This CDR3 comprises 15 residues. Germline V gene data show CDR1 as SGHTA and CDR2 as FQGNSA. The CDR3 DNA is TGTGCCAGCAGCTTAAGACTAGCGGGCTTCTACGAGCAGTACTTC. Translated, it gives CASSLRLAGFYEQYF.

The chain joins TRBV2 to TRBJ2-1; D is unresolved. Trimming cost V 10 bases and J 5 bases, with 18 bases left between them. This CDR3 region has 14 residues. CDR1 and CDR2 from the germline V gene are SNHLY and FYNNEI. CDR3 protein: CATSDPWVDNEQFF. In DNA, the CDR3 is TGTGCCACTTCGGACCCCTGGGTTGACAATGAGCAGTTCTTC.

The rearrangement joins TRBV12-3 or TRBV12-4 to TRBJ1-4; D unresolved. This CDR3 spans 15 amino acids. The germline V and J ends were trimmed by 6 bases and 6 bases, with 17 bases remaining between them. In DNA form, the CDR3 reads TGTGCCAGCAGCCCCTATGCAGGAGGGTATGAAAAACTGTTTTTT. Translation gives CASSPYAGGYEKLFF.

This sequence joins TRBV7-2 and TRBJ2-5; D gene uncertain. V was pared by 1 base and J by 7 bases, with 13 bases between. CDR1 SGHTA and CDR2 FQGNSA come from the germline V gene. The CDR3 has 14 amino acids. The CDR3 sequence is CASSLGWGTGTQYF. CDR3 nucleotides: TGTGCCAGCAGCTTAGGATGGGGAACTGGGACCCAGTACTTC.

The J gene is TRBJ2-1, the V gene TRBV3-1, with D hard to call. The CDR3 length is 12 residues. Trimming took 4 bases from V and 9 from J, leaving 10 bases between them. CDR1 and CDR2 (germline): LGHDT, YNNKEL (reference sequence). CDR3 sequence reads: CASSPHLGEQFF. DNA of the CDR3: TGTGCCAGCAGCCCCCACCTCGGTGAGCAGTTCTTC.

The chain combines TRBV3-1 with TRBJ1-2; D remains ambiguous. This CDR3 has 11 residues. Germline V gives CDR1 LGHDT, CDR2 YNNKEL (reference sequence). Trimming took 3 bases from V and 7 from J, leaving 6 bases between them. The CDR3 DNA reads TGTGCCAGCAGCCATAGAAGTGGCTACACCTTC. Its protein product is CASSHRSGYTF.

The gene calls are TRBV7-9 and TRBJ2-3; perhaps TRBD2 as D (5 bases). The CDR3 runs 14 residues. Trimming pared 5 bases from V and 6 bases from J, leaving 15 bases between. Per the germline V gene, CDR1 is SEHNR and CDR2 is FQNEAQ (reference sequence). The CDR3 DNA sequence: TGTGCCAGCAGCCGGCGGGTTATCGGGGATACGCAGTATTTT. It encodes CASSRRVIGDTQYF.

V usage is TRBV4-1 and J usage is TRBJ2-4, with a possible D match to TRBD2 (5 bases). The J call is in doubt because the DNA end fits TRBJ2-7 better. CDR1 is MGHRA and CDR2 is YSYEKL in the germline V gene. This CDR3 region has 15 residues. The CDR3 spells CASSQDRLAHYEQYF. In DNA, the CDR3 is TGCGCCAGCAGCCAAGATAGGCTAGCCCACTACGAGCAGTACTTC.

The V gene is TRBV11-2, the J gene TRBJ2-2; a possible D gene is TRBD1 (6 bases). Trimming stripped 9 bases from V and 6 bases from J, with 11 bases between. This CDR3 is built from 12 residues. Germline loops: CDR1 SGHAT, CDR2 FQNNGV. The CDR3: CASLQGAGELFF. The CDR3 DNA sequence: TGTGCCAGTCTACAGGGAGCCGGGGAGCTGTTTTTT.

The chain carries TRBV12-3 or TRBV12-4 and TRBJ2-5; D not certain. V was clipped by 8 bases and J by 1 base, with 11 bases between them. CDR3 size: 13 residues. The CDR3 sequence: CASLPTSQETQYF. CDR3 bases: TGTGCCAGCCTCCCGACAAGCCAAGAGACCCAGTACTTC.

This clonotype was counted between two and nine times. The chain uses TRBV6-1 and TRBJ1-2; D is ambiguous. V was cut by 0 bases and J by 5 bases, with 10 bases left in between. CDR1 and CDR2 (germline): MNHNS, SASEGT. The length of the CDR3 is 14 residues. The CDR3, as DNA: TGTGCCAGCAGTGAAGCTGGGCTCGGTTATGGCTACACCTTC. The encoded protein is CASSEAGLGYGYTF.

The chain uses TRBV7-2 and TRBJ2-5; no clear D. V shed 2 bases and J shed 7 bases, with 11 bases lying between them. Germline CDR1 and CDR2: SGHTA and FQGNSA. The CDR3 runs 13 residues. The CDR3 reads CASSLPPIGTQYF. The CDR3 DNA follows: TGTGCCAGCAGCTTACCGCCTATTGGGACCCAGTACTTC.

V and J are TRBV28 and TRBJ2-5; a possible D gene is TRBD2 (5 bases). The closer fit of TRBJ2-7 to the DNA end suggests the J call may be wrong. The CDR3 is made up of 13 amino acids. The germline V gene encodes CDR1 MDHEN and CDR2 SYDVKM. CDR3 loop: CASSPPAAGEQYF. CDR3 nucleotide sequence: TGTGCCAGCAGTCCCCCGGCGGCGGGCGAGCAGTACTTC.

This clonotype was detected only a few times. This sequence joins TRBV7-9 and TRBJ1-2; D is unclear. Germline V lookup: CDR1 SEHNR, CDR2 FQNEAQ (reference sequence). This CDR3 spans 13 amino acids. V was pared by 1 base and J by 8 bases, with 11 bases between. CDR3 amino acids: CASSLVGGIGYTF. CDR3 DNA sequence: TGTGCCAGCAGCTTAGTTGGCGGGATCGGCTACACCTTC.